This T cell receptor (beta chain) was captured by sequencing in a study of T cell repertoires in cytomegalovirus infection. Across the whole study: A matching HLA type, together with CMV infection, was signaled by public TCR beta signatures.

Study findings and constraints: The response measured ex vivo was dominated by TCR beta clonotypes (HLA-C-restricted and CMV-specific).

Germline V lookup: CDR1 LNHDA, CDR2 SQIVND (reference sequence). CDR3 length equals 17 residues. Trimming took off 5 bases at V and 2 bases at J, with 19 bases between the two ends. MiXCR was run by TCRdb on the reads, yielding one entry per CDR3 protein. The sample has roughly 640,000 distinct CDR3 sequences; 24% are singletons. Comment on this clonotype: Its cognate antigen is unknown.

Input material: CD8+ T cells from PBMCs. The sequence derives from a human donor in good health (CMV status not recorded). Some clones in this sample may be carry-over from other donors' samples. The rearrangement uses TRBV19 and TRBJ1-5; D is possibly TRBD1 (5 bases). This CDR3 is CASSDSRGDYGNQPQHF. For the CDR3, the DNA is TGTGCCAGTAGTGATAGCCGAGGGGATTATGGCAATCAGCCCCAGCATTTT.